The source of this T cell receptor (beta chain) is a study of CD8 T cells in ankylosing spondylitis. Study-wide points: A CD8+ phenotype characterized the disease-linked clones, which were relatively rare in peripheral blood. Typical of ankylosing spondylitis blood, it appeared, was a TCR beta motif of seven to nine highly homologous variants. Disease-linked clones reportedly concentrated significantly in matched ankylosing spondylitis synovial fluid.

A word on this clonotype: What it binds is unknown.

Libraries for TCR beta were made by quantitative 5'-RACE with molecular barcodes. In TCRdb, the 5' RACE reads were re-called with MiXCR into one record per CDR3 protein. The sample shows hundreds of thousands of distinct CDR3 sequences, approximately 12% of them seen only once. This TCR derives from a male donor with ankylosing spondylitis. Input material: blood, either unsorted or a sorted T cell fraction (not recorded which).

In nucleotides, the CDR3 is TGTGCCACCGGTAGAGGACAGGGTCAAAGAGGCTACACCTTC. This gives the protein CATGRGQGQRGYTF. The V and J genes are TRBV6-2 or TRBV6-3 and TRBJ1-2, with TRBD1 matching over 8 bases. Per the germline V gene, CDR1 is MNHEY and CDR2 is SVGEGT. CDR3 length: 14 residues. Trimming removed 10 bases from V and 8 bases from J; junction bases left unmatched: 15.